A selection of T cell receptor beta chains follows, all from one sample in a study of CXCR3-negative and CXCR3-positive naive CD8 T cells. Using the 5' RACE reads, TCRdb records one entry per CDR3 protein without DNA. The sample table includes some 40,000 distinct CDR3 sequences. The sample comprised memory CD8+ T cells from blood. Receptor source: a human donor in good health. Some clones in this sample may be carry-over from other donors' samples. CDR3s include the opening cysteine and the closing phenylalanine or tryptophan.

TRBJ1-4	TRBV20-1	CSARGQGYGEKLFF
TRBJ2-2	TRBV6-5	CASSLLAGGTGELFF
TRBJ2-1	TRBV4-1	CASSQSSSGVYNEQFF
TRBJ2-6	TRBV11-2	CASSGWDRTTGANVLTF
TRBJ2-7	TRBV27	CASSLSAGVPYEQYF
TRBJ1-2	TRBV3-1	CASSQRDSYGYTF
TRBJ2-1	TRBV28	CASTTAGNEQFF
TRBJ2-3	TRBV6-4	CASSDAGSPADTQYF
TRBJ2-1	TRBV20-1	CSAREGSTDHNEQFF
TRBJ1-1	TRBV20-1	CSARDVRGQGTEAFF
TRBJ2-1	TRBV7-6	CASSPQSSYNEQFF
TRBJ2-5	TRBV2	CATERGGQETQYF
TRBJ2-3	TRBV28	CASSPPLRGLDTQYF
TRBJ2-7	TRBV29-1	CSVELGETYEQYF
TRBJ2-7	TRBV21-1	CASSKETGLPLVYEQYF
TRBJ2-1	TRBV24-1	CATSDLGQVEQFF
TRBJ2-7	TRBV5-1	CASSSQSFYEQYF
TRBJ2-7	TRBV11-2	CASSTTGGHVYEQYF
TRBJ2-5	TRBV20-1	CSASNSAEIQETQYF
TRBJ1-1	TRBV12-3/TRBV12-4	CASSFPDRERKAFF
TRBJ2-6	TRBV6-2/TRBV6-3	CASSYRGSGANVLTF
TRBJ2-1	TRBV6-5	CASSSYDRDYNEQFF
TRBJ2-3	TRBV6-5	CASSYEGPSTDTQYF
TRBJ2-1	TRBV5-1	CASSLEAGTSGKGEQFF
TRBJ2-1	TRBV28	CASSRTGASYNEQFF
TRBJ2-1	TRBV28	CASSLSSWAGNEQFF
TRBJ2-7	TRBV28	CASRTYRSRGLVDEQYF
TRBJ1-1	TRBV10-2	CASSPGTGNTEAFF
TRBJ2-2	TRBV6-2/TRBV6-3	CALSRANTGELFF
TRBJ2-7	TRBV20-1	CSARTPVLEQYF
TRBJ2-5	TRBV4-2	CASSQGGPAETQYF
TRBJ2-1	TRBV9	CASSVEPEHPPHEQFF
TRBJ2-1	TRBV28	CASSFSPYGDEQFF
TRBJ2-3	TRBV20-1	CSAREQPGLAGISRTDTQYF
TRBJ2-1	TRBV28	CASRRGGSSYNEQFF
TRBJ1-5	TRBV21-1	CASSKNQPQHF